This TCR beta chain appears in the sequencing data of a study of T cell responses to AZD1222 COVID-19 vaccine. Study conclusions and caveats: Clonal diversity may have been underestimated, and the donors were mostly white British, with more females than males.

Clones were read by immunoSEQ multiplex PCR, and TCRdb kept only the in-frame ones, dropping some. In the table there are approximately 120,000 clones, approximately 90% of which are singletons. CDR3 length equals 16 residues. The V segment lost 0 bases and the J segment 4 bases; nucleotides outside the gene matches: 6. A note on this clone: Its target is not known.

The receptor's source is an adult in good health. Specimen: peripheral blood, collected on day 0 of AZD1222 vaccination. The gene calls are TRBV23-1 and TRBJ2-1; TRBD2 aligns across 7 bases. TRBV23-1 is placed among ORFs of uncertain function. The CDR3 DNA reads TGCGCCAGCAGTCAATCGGCGGGGGTGCCTTACAATGAGCAGTTCTTC. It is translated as CASSQSAGVPYNEQFF.